Below, 13 T cell receptor beta chains from the same sample are listed, as sequenced in a study of T cell clusters in autoimmune cytopenias. TRB was amplified from approximately 250 ng of peripheral blood genomic DNA per sample. Multiplex touch-down PCR amplified TRB using TRB-A and TRB-B pools in one tube. TCRdb re-analyzed the multiplex PCR reads; it lists each CDR3 protein once, without DNA. This table lists approximately 9,100 distinct CDR3 sequences. The sequenced material came from peripheral blood. These receptors originate from a human donor with an autoimmune cytopenia or autoimmune hepatitis (not recorded which).

This clonotype ranks as medium-sized in terms of frequency. The chain has TRBV6-2 or TRBV6-3 and TRBJ2-3. There are 15 residues in the CDR3. From germline, CDR1 is MNHEY and CDR2 SVGEGT. The CDR3 loop reads CASSYLERTTDTQYF.

The genes are TRBV7-9 and TRBJ1-2. Germline CDR1 reads SEHNR; CDR2 reads FQNEAQ (reference sequence). The CDR3 is 13 amino acids. The CDR3: CAVERAWDYGYTF.

This clonotype registers medium-sized by frequency. The genes are TRBV6-5 and TRBJ2-1; the TRBD1 assignment by TCRdb is unverifiable without DNA. Germline CDR1 reads MNHEY; CDR2 reads SVGAGI. The CDR3 runs 13 residues. CDR3 amino acids: CASSDGARLEQFF.

This clonotype is labeled medium-sized based on frequency. This chain joins TRBV19 and TRBJ2-1; TCRdb calls TRBD1, which cannot be checked without DNA. The germline CDR1 and CDR2 sequences are LNHDA and SQIVND (reference sequence). This CDR3 has 14 amino acids. Here the CDR3 reads CASSAPTNYNEQFF.

This clonotype ranks as medium-sized in terms of frequency. V gene TRBV15 combines with J gene TRBJ1-4; checking the TCRdb D call of TRBD1 is not possible without DNA. Germline V gene data show CDR1 as LNHNV and CDR2 as YYDKDF (reference sequence). The CDR3 has 15 amino acids. The CDR3 loop reads CATSGGRQGREKLFF.

This clonotype is deemed medium-sized by its frequency. V gene TRBV7-2 combines with J gene TRBJ2-3. Germline V gene lookup returns CDR1 SGHTA and CDR2 FQGNSA. The CDR3 is 12 amino acids. CDR3 sequence reads: CASSPNTDTQYF.

V usage is TRBV6-1 and J usage is TRBJ1-5; TCRdb's assignment of TRBD1 cannot be checked, as there is no DNA. In germline, CDR1 is MNHNS, CDR2 SASEGT. The CDR3 runs 16 residues. The CDR3 loop is CASSGGVWGSNQPQHF.

This chain links TRBV7-2 with TRBJ1-5. The germline gives CDR1 SGHTA, CDR2 FQGNSA. The CDR3 spans 13 residues. Here the CDR3 reads CASSLEREQPQHF. Together with reference TRBV7-2 and TRBJ1-5, the CDR3 gives the full variable domain: GAGVSQSPSNKVTEKGKDVELRCDPISGHTALYWYRQSLGQGLEFLIYFQGNSAPDKSGLPSDRFSAERTGGSVSTLTIQRTQQEDSAVYLCASSLEREQPQHFGDGTRLSIL.

The chain couples TRBV12-3 or TRBV12-4 to TRBJ1-4; the D gene TCRdb calls, TRBD1, cannot be checked with no DNA. This CDR3 comprises 15 residues. The CDR3: CASSSETGGAKKLFF.

Measured by frequency, this clonotype is medium-sized. The CDR3 is CASSSAGKSEQFF. J is TRBJ2-1 and V is TRBV19; lacking DNA, the TRBD1 call made by TCRdb goes unchecked. Germline V gene sequence: CDR1 LNHDA, CDR2 SQIVND (reference sequence). CDR3 length: 13 amino acids.

The rearrangement uses TRBV30 and TRBJ2-1; the D call of TRBD1 rests on TCRdb alone, since no DNA is present to check it. CDR3 size: 13 residues. Germline V gene data show CDR1 as GTSNPN and CDR2 as SVGIG (reference sequence). CDR3 amino acids: CAWSGSLGYEQFF. The full variable domain, with the rest looked up from reference TRBV30 and TRBJ2-1, is SQTIHQWPATLVQPVGSPLSLECTVEGTSNPNLYWYRQAAGRGLQLLFYSVGIGQISSEVPQNLSASRPQDRQFILSSKKLLLSDSGFYLCAWSGSLGYEQFFGPGTRLTVL.

The V gene is TRBV20-1, the J gene TRBJ2-3; TCRdb gives TRBD2 as the D gene, but with no DNA this cannot be confirmed. The CDR3 totals 15 residues. Germline V gene sequence: CDR1 DFQATT, CDR2 SNEGSKA (reference sequence). CDR3 residues: CSCSGTSGSLDTQYF.

V gene TRBV28 combines with J gene TRBJ1-2; TCRdb's assignment of TRBD1 cannot be checked, as there is no DNA. The CDR3 is made up of 13 amino acids. Looked up from germline, CDR1 is MDHEN and CDR2 is SYDVKM. The CDR3 sequence is CASSFPQGYGYTF.